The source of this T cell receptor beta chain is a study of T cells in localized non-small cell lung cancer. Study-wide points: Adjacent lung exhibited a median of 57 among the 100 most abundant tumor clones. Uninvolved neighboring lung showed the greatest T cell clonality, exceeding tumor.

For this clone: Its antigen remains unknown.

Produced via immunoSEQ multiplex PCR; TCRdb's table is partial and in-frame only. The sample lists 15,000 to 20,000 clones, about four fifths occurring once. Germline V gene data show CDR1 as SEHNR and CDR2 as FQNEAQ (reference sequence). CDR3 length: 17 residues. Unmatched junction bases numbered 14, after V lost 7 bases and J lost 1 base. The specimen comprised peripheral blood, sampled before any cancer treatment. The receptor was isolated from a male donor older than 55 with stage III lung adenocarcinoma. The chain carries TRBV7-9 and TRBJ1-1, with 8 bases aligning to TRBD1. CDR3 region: CASIQIRTGTGNTEAFF. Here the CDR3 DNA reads TGTGCCAGCATCCAGATTAGGACGGGGACAGGGAACACTGAAGCTTTCTTT.